One T cell receptor (beta chain) is described in this entry. Its antigen is as yet unknown. The CDR3 extends over 16 amino acids. The junction had 9 bases not matched to a gene; V was cut back by 0 bases and J by 9 bases. Germline values: CDR1 SGHVS, CDR2 FQNEAQ. Constant-segment primers and 5'RACE yielded cDNA libraries for TCR alpha and TCR beta, each carrying sample barcodes and UMIs. TCRdb fed the 5' RACE reads into MiXCR, producing one record per CDR3 protein. The sample yields 250,000 to 350,000 distinct CDR3 sequences, more than 15% seen once. This record comes from a study of T-cell memory formation after mild COVID-19. Regarding the study as a whole: Certain responding clones were present in pre-infection memory, suggesting participation of cross-reactive memory. Mainly in CM and EM were contracting CD4+ clones; CD8+ were in EMRA.

The sequence came from a man between 18 and 29 years old who had mild COVID-19 (a few samples of this study predate the infection). Cell type and time point are not known. The V call is TRBV7-8, the J call TRBJ2-4; 9 bases line up with TRBD1. The source material was PBMCs or a T cell subset sorted from them (not recorded which). The CDR3 sequence: CASSLAGTGYIGIQYF. CDR3 DNA: TGTGCCAGCAGCTTAGCCGGGACAGGGTATATTGGCATTCAGTACTTC.